In this sample, the clone carrying this TCR beta chain turned up many times. Amplification targeted TCR beta CDR3 regions from RNA transcripts. In the first-round RT-PCR of the TCR CDR3, the HTBI primer set was used. Each CDR3 protein is one row after TCRdb ran MiXCR on the multiplex PCR reads. The data contain 700,000 or so distinct CDR3 sequences, roughly 15% of them singletons. This entry is derived from a study of T cells in Graves' hyperthyroidism and ophthalmopathy. The CDR3 covers 15 residues. Trimming cost V 7 bases and J 6 bases; bases outside gene matches: 13. Germline assignment: CDR1 MDHEN and CDR2 SYDVKM.

This sequence joins TRBV28 and TRBJ2-3; 7 bases are a match to TRBD1. The source of this sequence is a man younger than 30 with Graves' hyperthyroidism. Material: blood. CDR3 protein: CASTDRQGYIDTQYF. CDR3 coding DNA: TGTGCCAGCACCGACCGACAGGGATATATCGATACGCAGTATTTT.